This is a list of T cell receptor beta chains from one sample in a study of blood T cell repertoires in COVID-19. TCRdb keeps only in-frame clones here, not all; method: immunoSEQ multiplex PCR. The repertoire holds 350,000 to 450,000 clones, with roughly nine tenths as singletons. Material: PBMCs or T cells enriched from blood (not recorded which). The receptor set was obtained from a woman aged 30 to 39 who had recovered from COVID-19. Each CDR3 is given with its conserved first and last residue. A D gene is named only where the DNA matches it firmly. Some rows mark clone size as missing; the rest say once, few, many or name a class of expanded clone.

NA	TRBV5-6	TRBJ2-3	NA	CASSLLQGIIGDTQYF	TGTGCCAGCAGCTTGCTTCAGGGGATAATAGGAGATACGCAGTATTTT
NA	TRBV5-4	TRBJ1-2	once	CASSPTNYGYTF	TGTGCCAGCAGCCCTACTAACTATGGCTACACCTTC
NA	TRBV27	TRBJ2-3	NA	CASSLLSPGTDTQYF	TGTGCCAGCAGTTTATTATCTCCAGGGACAGATACGCAGTATTTT
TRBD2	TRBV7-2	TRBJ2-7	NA	CASSWRQLAGSEQYF	TGTGCCAGCAGCTGGAGGCAGCTAGCGGGATCCGAGCAGTACTTC
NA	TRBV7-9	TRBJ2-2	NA	CASSFEGIGELFF	TGTGCCAGCAGCTTTGAGGGAATCGGGGAGCTGTTTTTT
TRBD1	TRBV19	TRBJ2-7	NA	CATGQGLSYEQYF	TGTGCCACGGGACAGGGGCTCTCCTACGAGCAGTACTTC
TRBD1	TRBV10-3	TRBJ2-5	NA	CAISEYRGMETQYF	TGTGCCATCAGTGAGTACAGGGGGATGGAGACCCAGTACTTC
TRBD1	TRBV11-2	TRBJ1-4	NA	CASSTLKTGVGEKLFF	TGTGCCAGCAGCACCCTAAAGACAGGGGTAGGGGAAAAACTGTTTTTT
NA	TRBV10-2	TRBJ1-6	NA	CASSDQPGLRGGSLHF	TGCGCCAGCAGTGATCAACCGGGACTGAGGGGAGGATCCCTCCACTTT
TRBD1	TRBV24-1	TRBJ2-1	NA	CATSDPRRGLTEQFF	TGTGCCACCAGTGATCCGAGAAGGGGGCTAACTGAGCAGTTCTTC
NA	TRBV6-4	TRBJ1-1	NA	CASSVSGNPNTEAFF	TGTGCCAGCAGTGTATCAGGGAACCCGAACACTGAAGCTTTCTTT
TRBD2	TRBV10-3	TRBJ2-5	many	CAISESLAGGETQYF	TGTGCCATCAGTGAATCGCTAGCGGGGGGAGAGACCCAGTACTTC
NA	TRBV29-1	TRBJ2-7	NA	CSVGTTYEQYF	TGCAGCGTTGGCACAACCTACGAGCAGTACTTC
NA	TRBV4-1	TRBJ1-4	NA	CASSLASGNNEKLFF	TGCGCCAGCAGCCTCGCTTCGGGGAATAATGAAAAACTGTTTTTT
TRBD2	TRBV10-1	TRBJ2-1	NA	CASSELAGGPYNEQFF	TGCGCCAGCAGCGAACTAGCGGGAGGACCCTACAATGAGCAGTTCTTC
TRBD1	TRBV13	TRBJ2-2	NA	CASSLDRGREELFF	TGTGCCAGCAGCTTAGACAGGGGCCGGGAGGAGCTGTTTTTT